The text below deals with one TCR beta chain. A much larger clone lies one base from this, so it may be a read error. These data are taken from a study of T cells in Graves' hyperthyroidism and ophthalmopathy. Amplification of TCR beta CDR3 regions was performed using RNA transcripts as template. With the HTBI primer set, the TCR CDR3 went through a first round of RT-PCR. Each CDR3 protein is one row after TCRdb ran MiXCR on the multiplex PCR reads. The table has about half a million distinct CDR3 sequences, roughly 15% seen once. Ophthalmopathy patients had moderate-to-severe active disease, CAS ≥3, NOSPECS ≥4, and disease duration under 3 months. Exclusion of a patient resulted from uncontrolled infection, other autoimmune disease, pregnancy or lactation. Thyroid ultrasound and orbital computed tomography, with clinical symptoms and serum thyroxine and TRAb, informed diagnoses. The authors obtained PBMCs from 7.5 to 10 ml of fresh peripheral blood.

The CDR3 has 15 residues. CDR1 is LGHNA and CDR2 is YNFKEQ in the germline V gene. This TCR was sampled from a woman in her twenties or thirties with Graves' ophthalmopathy. The V gene is TRBV4-2, the J gene TRBJ2-7; 8 bases match TRBD2. Sequenced material: blood. Written as DNA, the CDR3 is TGTGCCAGCAGCCAAGAAGCGGGAGCCCCCTACGGGCAGTACTTC. Residues: CASSQEAGAPYGQYF.